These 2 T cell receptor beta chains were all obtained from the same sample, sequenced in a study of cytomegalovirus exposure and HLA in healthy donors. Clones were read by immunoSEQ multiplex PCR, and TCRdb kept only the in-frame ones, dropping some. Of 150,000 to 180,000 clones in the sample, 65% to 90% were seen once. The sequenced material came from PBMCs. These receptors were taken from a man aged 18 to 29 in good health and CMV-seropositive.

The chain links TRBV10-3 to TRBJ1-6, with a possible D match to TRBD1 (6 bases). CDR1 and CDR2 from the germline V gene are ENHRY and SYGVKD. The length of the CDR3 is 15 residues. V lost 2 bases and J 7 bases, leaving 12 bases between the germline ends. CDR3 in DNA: TGTGCCATCAGTGAGGGACAGAGATCCAATTCACCCCTCCACTTT. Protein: CAISEGQRSNSPLHF.

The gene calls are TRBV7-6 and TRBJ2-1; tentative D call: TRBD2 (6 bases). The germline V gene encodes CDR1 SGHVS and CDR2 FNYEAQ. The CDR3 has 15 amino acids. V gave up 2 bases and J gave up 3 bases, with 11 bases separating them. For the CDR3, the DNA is TGTGCCAGCAGCTTACCGGGGGACCACTACAATGAGCAGTTCTTC. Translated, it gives CASSLPGDHYNEQFF.